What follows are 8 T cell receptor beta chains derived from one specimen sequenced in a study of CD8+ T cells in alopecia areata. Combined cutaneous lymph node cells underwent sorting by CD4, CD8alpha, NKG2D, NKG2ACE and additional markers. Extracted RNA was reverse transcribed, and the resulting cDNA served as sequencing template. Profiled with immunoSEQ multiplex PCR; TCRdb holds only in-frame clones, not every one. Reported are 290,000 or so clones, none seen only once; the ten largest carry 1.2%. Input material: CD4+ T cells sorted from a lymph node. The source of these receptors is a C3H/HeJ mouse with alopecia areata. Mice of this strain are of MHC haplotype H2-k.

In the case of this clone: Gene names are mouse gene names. The sequenced CDR3 bases are TGTGCCAGCAGTGGACTGGGGGTTAGTGCAGAA. This encodes CASSGLGVSAE. The CDR3, in full, reads CASSGLGVSAETLYF. This chain uses TRBV13-3 with TRBJ2-3; 9 bases align to TRBD2. The read ends 4 residues early relative to the CDR3; the germline J gene fills the gap. Trimming removed 3 bases from V and 0 bases from J; junction bases left unmatched: 2. CDR3 length: 15 amino acids. Germline V CDR1 and CDR2: NNHDY, SYVADS.

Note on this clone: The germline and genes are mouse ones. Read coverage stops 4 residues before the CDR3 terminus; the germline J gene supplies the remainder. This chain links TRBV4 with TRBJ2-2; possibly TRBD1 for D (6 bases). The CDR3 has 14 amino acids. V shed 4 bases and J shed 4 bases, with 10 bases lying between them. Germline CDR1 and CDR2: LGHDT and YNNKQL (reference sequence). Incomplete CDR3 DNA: TGTGCCAGCAGCTCCAGGGGAGGCACCGGG. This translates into CASSSRGGTG. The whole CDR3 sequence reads CASSSRGGTGQLYF. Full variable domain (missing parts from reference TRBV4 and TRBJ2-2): ETAVFQTPNYHVTQVGNEVSFNCKQTLGHDTMYWYKQDSKKLLKIMFSYNNKQLIVNETVPRRFSPQSSDKAHLNLRIKSVEPEDSAVYLCASSSRGGTGQLYFGEGSKLTVL.

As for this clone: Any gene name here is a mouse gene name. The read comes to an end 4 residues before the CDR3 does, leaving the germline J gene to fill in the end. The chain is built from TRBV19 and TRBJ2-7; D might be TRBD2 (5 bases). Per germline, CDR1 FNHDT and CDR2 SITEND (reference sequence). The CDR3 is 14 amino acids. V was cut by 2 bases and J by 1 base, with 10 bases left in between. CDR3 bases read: TGTGCCAGCAGTATTTCCTGGGAGTCCTAT. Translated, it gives CASSISWESY. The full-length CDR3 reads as CASSISWESYEQYF.

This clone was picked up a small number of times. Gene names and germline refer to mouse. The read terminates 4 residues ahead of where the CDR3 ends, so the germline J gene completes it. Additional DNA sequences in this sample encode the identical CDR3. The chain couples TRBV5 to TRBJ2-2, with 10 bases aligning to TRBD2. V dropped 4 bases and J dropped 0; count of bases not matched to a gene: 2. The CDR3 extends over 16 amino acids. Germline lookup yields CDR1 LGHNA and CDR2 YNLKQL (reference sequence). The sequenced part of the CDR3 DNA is TGTGCCAGCAGCCGGGACTGGGGAGCAAACACCGGG. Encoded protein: CASSRDWGANTG. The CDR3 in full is CASSRDWGANTGQLYF.

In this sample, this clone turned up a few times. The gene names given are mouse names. The CDR3 sequence: CASSYQGESSYEQYF. The sequenced part of the CDR3 DNA is TGTGCTAGCAGTTATCAGGGGGAGAGCTCCTAT. The chain has TRBV17 and TRBJ2-7; 7 nucleotides match TRBD1. The read ends 4 residues shy of where the CDR3 ends; the end is completed using the germline J gene. The CDR3 has 15 residues. Per the germline V gene, CDR1 is MNHDT and CDR2 is YYDKIL. V lost 5 bases to trimming and J lost 0 bases; unmatched junction nucleotides: 7.

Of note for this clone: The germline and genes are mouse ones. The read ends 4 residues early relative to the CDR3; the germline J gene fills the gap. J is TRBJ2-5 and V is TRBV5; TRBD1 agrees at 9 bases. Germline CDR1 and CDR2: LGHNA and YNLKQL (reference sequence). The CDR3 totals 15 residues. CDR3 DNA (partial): TGTGCCAGCAGCCCACAGGGGGCGCGAGGAGAC. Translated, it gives CASSPQGARGD. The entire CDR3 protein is CASSPQGARGDTQYF.

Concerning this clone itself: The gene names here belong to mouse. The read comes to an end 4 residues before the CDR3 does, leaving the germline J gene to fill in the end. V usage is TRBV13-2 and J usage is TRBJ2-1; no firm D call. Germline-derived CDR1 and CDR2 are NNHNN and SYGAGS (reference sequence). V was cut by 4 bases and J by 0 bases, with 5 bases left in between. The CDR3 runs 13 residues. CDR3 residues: CASGTANYAEQFF. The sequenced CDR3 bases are TGTGCCAGCGGTACAGCTAACTATGCT.

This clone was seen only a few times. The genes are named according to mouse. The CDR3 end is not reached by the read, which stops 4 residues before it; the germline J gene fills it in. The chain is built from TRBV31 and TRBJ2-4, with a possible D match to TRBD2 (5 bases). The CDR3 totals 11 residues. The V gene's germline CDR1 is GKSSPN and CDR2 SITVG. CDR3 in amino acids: CAWSPGNTLYF. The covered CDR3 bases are TGTGCCTGGAGTCCTGGGAAC.